Listed below are T cell receptor beta chains from one sample, sequenced in a study of T cells in Graves' hyperthyroidism and ophthalmopathy. TCRdb reanalysed the multiplex PCR reads using MiXCR and keeps one entry per CDR3 protein. This sample has a few hundred thousand distinct CDR3 sequences, with 15% found just once. Sequencing input: blood. The receptor set was obtained from a woman under 40 with Graves' hyperthyroidism. Both conserved end residues are part of each CDR3. The D gene is left open where the match is weak. The size entry is marked missing in some rows and otherwise reads once, few, many or a size class.

J,V,D,size,DNA,CDR3
TRBJ2-2,TRBV3-1,TRBD2,many,TGTGCCAGCAGCCAAGAGAGCGGGAGGGCCGATGACACCGGGGAGCTGTTTTTT,CASSQESGRADDTGELFF
TRBJ1-1,TRBV6-5,TRBD1,-,TGTGCCAGCAGTTACAGGGGGCGCGGGACTGAAGCTTTCTTT,CASSYRGRGTEAFF
TRBJ1-4,TRBV29-1,-,few,TGCAGCGTTATAGTAGCTGAAAAACTGTTTTTT,CSVIVAEKLFF
TRBJ2-5,TRBV19,TRBD1,-,TGTGCCAGTAGTATAGTCCGGGACAGGGCAGAGACCCAGTACTTC,CASSIVRDRAETQYF
TRBJ2-1,TRBV7-9,-,few,TGTGCCAGCAGCCCCGGTGAGGGCGTGCTGGATGAGCAGTTCTTC,CASSPGEGVLDEQFF
TRBJ2-1,TRBV7-9,-,many,TGTGCCAGCAGCTCGGCCAGGGAGGATGAGCAGTTCTTC,CASSSAREDEQFF
TRBJ1-6,TRBV6-1,-,few,TGTGCCAGCAGGGAAGCGCAGGGAAATAATTCACCCCTCCACTTT,CASREAQGNNSPLHF
TRBJ2-7,TRBV18,-,many,TGTGCCAGCTCACCACAGTCGGGGGCAGGGGAGCAGTACTTC,CASSPQSGAGEQYF
TRBJ2-2,TRBV15,TRBD2,few,TGTGCCACCAGCAGAGCCCCGGGAGGGGCAAACACCGGGGAGCTGTTTTTT,CATSRAPGGANTGELFF
TRBJ2-7,TRBV4-1,TRBD2,few,TGCGCCAGCAGCCTTAGATTAACTAGCGGGAGGGCCGGAGGCGAGCAGTACTTC,CASSLRLTSGRAGGEQYF
TRBJ2-1,TRBV28,-,many,TGTGCCAGCAGTGCGGGACAGCTCTCCTACAATGAGCAGTTCTTC,CASSAGQLSYNEQFF
TRBJ1-5,TRBV6-1,-,-,TGTGCCAGCAGGGGGGACGCCCTTGGGGAGCCCCAGCATTTT,CASRGDALGEPQHF
TRBJ2-3,TRBV7-9,TRBD2,-,TGTGCCAGCAGCTTATTACCGGGAGGGCCGGATACGCAGTATTTT,CASSLLPGGPDTQYF
TRBJ1-6,TRBV10-2,-,-,TGCGCCAGCAGTGGGCGGGCCCCTAATTCACCCCTCCACTTT,CASSGRAPNSPLHF